This TCR beta chain derives from a study of monozygotic twins with cystic fibrosis. Notes on the study in general: J usage was most co-twin-similar in 8 of 16 pairs, V in 13. The repertoire was suggested to be naive-dominated, clonality median about 0.0094. Monozygotic CF twin pairs shared significantly more nucleotide-identical clonotypes than unrelated CF individuals did.

The method was immunoSEQ multiplex PCR; TCRdb's version includes in-frame clones alone and lacks a portion of them. The table lists more than 12,000 clones, approximately 81% of them singletons. CDR1 LGHNA and CDR2 YNFKEQ come from the germline V gene. The CDR3 runs to 15 residues. Between the trimmed V and J ends, which lost 2 bases and 0 bases, there was a span of 8 bases. Worth noting for this clone: Its antigen is currently unknown.

What was sequenced was blood. The TCR was taken from a boy younger than 18 with cystic fibrosis. The chain has TRBV4-2 and TRBJ1-5; D uncertain. The CDR3 nucleotides read TGTGCCAGCAGCCAACTCGACGCTAGCAATCAGCCCCAGCATTTT. As protein: CASSQLDASNQPQHF.